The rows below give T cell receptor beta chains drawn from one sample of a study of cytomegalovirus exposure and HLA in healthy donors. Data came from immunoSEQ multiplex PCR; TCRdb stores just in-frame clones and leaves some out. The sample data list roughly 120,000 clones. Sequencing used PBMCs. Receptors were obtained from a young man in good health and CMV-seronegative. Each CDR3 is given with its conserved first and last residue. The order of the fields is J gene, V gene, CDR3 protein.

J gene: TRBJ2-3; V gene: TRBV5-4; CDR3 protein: CASSFSGTSTDTQYF
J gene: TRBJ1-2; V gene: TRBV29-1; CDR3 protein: CSVRGTALNYGYTF
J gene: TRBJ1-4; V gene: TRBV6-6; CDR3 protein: CASSYVREKLFF
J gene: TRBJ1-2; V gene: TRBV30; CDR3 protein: CAWIRTGATNYGYTF
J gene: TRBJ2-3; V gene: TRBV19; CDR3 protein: CASSEERGSTDTQYF
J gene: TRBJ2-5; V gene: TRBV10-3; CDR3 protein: CAISRGTPEETQYF
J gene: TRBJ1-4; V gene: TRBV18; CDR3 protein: CASSPPSSEKLFF
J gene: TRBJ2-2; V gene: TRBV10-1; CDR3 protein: CASSETSGGRDGELFF
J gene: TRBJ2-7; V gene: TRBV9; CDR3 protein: CASSVGTGGGNGDEQYF
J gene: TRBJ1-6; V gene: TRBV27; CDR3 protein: CASSLSSQGRPYNSPLHF
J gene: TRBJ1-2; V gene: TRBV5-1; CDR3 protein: CASSDTGGPTHGYTF
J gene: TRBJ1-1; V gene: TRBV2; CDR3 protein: CAITIGPEAFF
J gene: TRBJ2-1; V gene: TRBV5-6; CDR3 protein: CASSPEDGLAYNEQFF
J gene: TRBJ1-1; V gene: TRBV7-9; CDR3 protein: CASSEWDTTMAFF